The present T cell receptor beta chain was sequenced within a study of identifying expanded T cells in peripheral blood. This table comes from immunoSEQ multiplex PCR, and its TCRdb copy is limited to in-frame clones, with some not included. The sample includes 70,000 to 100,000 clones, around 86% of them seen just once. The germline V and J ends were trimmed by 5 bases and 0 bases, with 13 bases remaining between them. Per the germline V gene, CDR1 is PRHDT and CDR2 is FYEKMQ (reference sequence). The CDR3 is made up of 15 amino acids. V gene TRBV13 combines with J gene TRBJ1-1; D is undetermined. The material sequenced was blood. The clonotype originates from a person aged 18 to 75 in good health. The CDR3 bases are TGTGCCAGCAGCCCCGGGAGCCTCATGAACACTGAAGCTTTCTTT. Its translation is CASSPGSLMNTEAFF. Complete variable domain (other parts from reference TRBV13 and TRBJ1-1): AAGVIQSPRHLIKEKRETATLKCYPIPRHDTVYWYQQGPGQDPQFLISFYEKMQSDKGSIPDRFSAQQFSDYHSELNMSSLELGDSALYFCASSPGSLMNTEAFFGQGTRLTVV.